This TCR beta chain emerged from a study of long-term antiretroviral therapy in people with HIV. V lost 3 bases and J lost 4, with 13 bases in between. Germline assignment: CDR1 SGDLS and CDR2 YYNGEE. CDR3 size: 15 residues. Runs used v3.0 of the immunoSEQ assay and were done at survey level. Profiling relied on immunoSEQ multiplex PCR, and the TCRdb table lists in-frame clones only, not all of them. Altogether 30,000 or so clones are present, 75% to 90% being singletons, with the ten largest covering less than 8.5%. Sample: unsorted PBMCs, taken about 5 years before starting antiretroviral therapy. The receptor comes from a man in his forties or fifties with HIV. The chain has TRBV9 and TRBJ1-4; D might be TRBD1 (6 bases). CDR3 amino acids: CASSEDSVYNEKLFF. The CDR3 nucleotides read TGTGCCAGCAGCGAGGACAGCGTTTATAATGAAAAACTGTTTTTT.